This TCR beta chain was recovered during a study of CD8 T cells in ankylosing spondylitis. The length of the CDR3 is 13 residues. Trimming removed 4 bases at V and 7 bases at J, with 11 bases between. The germline CDR1 and CDR2 sequences are SGHDT and YYEEEE. A single record per CDR3 protein comes from TCRdb applying MiXCR to the 5' RACE reads. The sample lists around 140,000 distinct CDR3 sequences, about 10% seen once, with approximately 4% in the top ten. The source material was blood, either unsorted or a sorted T cell fraction (not recorded which). This sequence was found in a female donor with ankylosing spondylitis or in good health (not recorded which). The rearrangement joins TRBV5-6 to TRBJ2-2; D gene unclear. CDR3 DNA sequence: TGTGCCAGCAGCGCCGGGCCCCTCGGGGAGCTGTTTTTT. It is translated as CASSAGPLGELFF.